This TCR beta chain was recorded in a study of blood T cell repertoires in COVID-19. Study information: Specimens from acute and convalescent COVID-19 originated in the United States, Italy and Spain. The cDNA or gDNA used as material had been derived from T cells, B-cell-depleted T cells, or PBMCs.

In the original processing: Amplifying reference gene primers gave estimates of nucleated cell counts. TCRdb's table, derived via immunoSEQ multiplex PCR, lists solely in-frame clones and lacks some. The V and J calls and the clone size are those of that table, but D and trimming were determined from the DNA. The data contain hundreds of thousands of clones, 70% to 90% of them singletons. The receptor was isolated from a woman aged 18-29 years who had recovered from COVID-19. The sequenced sample consisted of peripheral blood.

The chain's CDR3 is CASSHDRVRFF. Written as DNA, the CDR3 is TGTGCCAGCAGCCATGACAGGGTTCGCTTCTTT. The genes are TRBV7-9 and TRBJ1-1; 7 positions agree with TRBD1. Germline lookup yields CDR1 SEHNR and CDR2 FQNEAQ (reference sequence). The CDR3 length is 11 residues. After removal of 5 bases from V and 14 bases from J, the junction contained 8 bases not matched to a gene.